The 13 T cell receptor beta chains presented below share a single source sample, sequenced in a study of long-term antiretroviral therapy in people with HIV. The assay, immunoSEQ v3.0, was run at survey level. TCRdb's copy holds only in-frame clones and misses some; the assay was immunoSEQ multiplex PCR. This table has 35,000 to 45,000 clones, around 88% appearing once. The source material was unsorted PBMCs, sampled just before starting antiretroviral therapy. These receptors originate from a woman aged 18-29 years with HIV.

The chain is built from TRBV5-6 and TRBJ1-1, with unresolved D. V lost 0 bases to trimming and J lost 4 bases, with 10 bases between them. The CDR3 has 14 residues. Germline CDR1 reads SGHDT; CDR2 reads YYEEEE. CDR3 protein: CASSLGTMGTEAFF. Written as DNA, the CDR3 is TGTGCCAGCAGCTTGGGAACGATGGGCACTGAAGCTTTCTTT.

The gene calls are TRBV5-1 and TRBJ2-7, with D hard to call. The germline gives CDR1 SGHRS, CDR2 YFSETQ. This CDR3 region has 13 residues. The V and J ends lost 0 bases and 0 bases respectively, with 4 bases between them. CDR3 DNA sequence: TGCGCCAGCAGCTTGGTGGCCTCCTACGAGCAGTACTTC. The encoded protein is CASSLVASYEQYF.

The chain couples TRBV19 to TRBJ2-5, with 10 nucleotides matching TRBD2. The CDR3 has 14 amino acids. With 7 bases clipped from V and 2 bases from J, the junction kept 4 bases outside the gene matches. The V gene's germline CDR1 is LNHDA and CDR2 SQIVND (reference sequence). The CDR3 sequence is CASTTSGVQETQYF. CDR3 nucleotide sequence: TGTGCCAGTACTACTAGCGGGGTACAAGAGACCCAGTACTTC.

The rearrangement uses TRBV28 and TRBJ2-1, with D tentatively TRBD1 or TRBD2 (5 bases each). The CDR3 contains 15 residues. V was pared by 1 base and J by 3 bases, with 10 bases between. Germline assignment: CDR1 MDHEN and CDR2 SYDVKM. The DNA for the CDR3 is TGTGCCAGCAGTTTATTCGGGACCGACTACAATGAGCAGTTCTTC. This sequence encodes CASSLFGTDYNEQFF.

CDR3 loop: CASSLAGQDFSGNTIYF. DNA of the CDR3: TGCGCCAGCAGCTTGGCCGGGCAGGACTTCTCTGGAAACACCATATATTTT. The chain employs TRBV5-1 and TRBJ1-3; D not certain. Germline V lookup: CDR1 SGHRS, CDR2 YFSETQ. The CDR3 is made up of 17 amino acids. With 0 bases removed from V and 0 bases from J, the gap between germline ends came to 13 bases.

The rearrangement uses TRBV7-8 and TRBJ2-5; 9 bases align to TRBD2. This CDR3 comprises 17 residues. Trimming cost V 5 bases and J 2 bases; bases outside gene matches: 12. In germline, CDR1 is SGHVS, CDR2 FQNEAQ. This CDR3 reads CASSPSVTAGGQETQYF. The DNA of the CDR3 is TGTGCCAGCAGCCCATCCGTAACGGCGGGAGGGCAAGAGACCCAGTACTTC. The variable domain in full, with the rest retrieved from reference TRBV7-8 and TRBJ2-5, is GAGVSQSPRYKVAKRGQDVALRCDPISGHVSLFWYQQALGQGPEFLTYFQNEAQLDKSGLPSDRFFAERPEGSVSTLKIQRTQQEDSAVYLCASSPSVTAGGQETQYFGPGTRLLVL.

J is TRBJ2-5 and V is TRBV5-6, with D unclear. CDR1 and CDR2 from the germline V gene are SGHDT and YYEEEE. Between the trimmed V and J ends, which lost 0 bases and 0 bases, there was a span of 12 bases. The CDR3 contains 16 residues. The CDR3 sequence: CASSLEVGPYQETQYF. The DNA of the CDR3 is TGTGCCAGCAGCTTGGAGGTAGGACCATACCAAGAGACCCAGTACTTC.

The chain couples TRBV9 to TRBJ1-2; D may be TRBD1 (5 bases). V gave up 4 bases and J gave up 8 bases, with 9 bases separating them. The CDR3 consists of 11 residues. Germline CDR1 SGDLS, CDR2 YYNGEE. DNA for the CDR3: TGTGCCAGCAGCTCCCGGGACGGCTACACCTTC. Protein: CASSSRDGYTF.

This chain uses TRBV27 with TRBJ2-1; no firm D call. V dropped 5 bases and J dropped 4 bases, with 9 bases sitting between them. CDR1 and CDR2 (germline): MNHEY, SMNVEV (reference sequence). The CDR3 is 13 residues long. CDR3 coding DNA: TGTGCCAGCAGTCCTCCCCCATACAATGAGCAGTTCTTC. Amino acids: CASSPPPYNEQFF.

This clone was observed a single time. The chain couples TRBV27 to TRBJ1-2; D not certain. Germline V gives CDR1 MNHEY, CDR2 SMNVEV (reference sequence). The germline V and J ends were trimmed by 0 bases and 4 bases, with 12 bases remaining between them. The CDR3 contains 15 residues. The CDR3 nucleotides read TGTGCCAGCAGTTTATCGTGGGGTTCGGTCTATGGCTACACCTTC. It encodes CASSLSWGSVYGYTF.

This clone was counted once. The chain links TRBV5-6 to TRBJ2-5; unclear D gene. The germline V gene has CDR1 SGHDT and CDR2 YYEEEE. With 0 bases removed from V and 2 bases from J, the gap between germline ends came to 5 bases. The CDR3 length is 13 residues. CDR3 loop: CASSLGGQETQYF. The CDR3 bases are TGTGCCAGCAGCTTGGGGGGTCAAGAGACCCAGTACTTC.

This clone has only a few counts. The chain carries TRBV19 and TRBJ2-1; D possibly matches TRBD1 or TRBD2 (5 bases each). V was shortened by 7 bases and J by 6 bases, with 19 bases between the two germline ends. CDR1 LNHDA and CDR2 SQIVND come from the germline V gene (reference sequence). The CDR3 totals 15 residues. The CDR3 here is CASIPGRGWGNEQFF. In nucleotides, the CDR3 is TGTGCCAGTATCCCAGGGCGAGGGTGGGGCAATGAGCAGTTCTTC.

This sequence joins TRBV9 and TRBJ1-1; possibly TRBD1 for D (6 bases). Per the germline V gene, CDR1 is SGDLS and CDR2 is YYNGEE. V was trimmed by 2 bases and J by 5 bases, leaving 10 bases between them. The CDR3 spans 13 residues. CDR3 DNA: TGTGCCAGCAGCGTCATAGGGGGTACTGAAGCTTTCTTT. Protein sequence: CASSVIGGTEAFF. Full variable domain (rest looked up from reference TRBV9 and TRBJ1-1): DSGVTQTPKHLITATGQRVTLRCSPRSGDLSVYWYQQSLDQGLQFLIQYYNGEERAKGNILERFSAQQFPDLHSELNLSSLELGDSALYFCASSVIGGTEAFFGQGTRLTVV.